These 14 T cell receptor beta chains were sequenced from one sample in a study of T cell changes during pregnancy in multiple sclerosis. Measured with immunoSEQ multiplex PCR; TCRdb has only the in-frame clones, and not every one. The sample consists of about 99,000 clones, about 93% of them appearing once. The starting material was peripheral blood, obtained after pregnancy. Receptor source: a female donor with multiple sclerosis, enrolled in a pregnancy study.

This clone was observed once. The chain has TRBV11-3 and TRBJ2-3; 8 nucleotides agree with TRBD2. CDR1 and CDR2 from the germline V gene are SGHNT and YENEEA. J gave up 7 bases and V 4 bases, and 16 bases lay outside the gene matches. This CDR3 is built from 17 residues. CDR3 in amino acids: CASSSGLAGSRGYTQYF. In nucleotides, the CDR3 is TGTGCCAGCAGCTCCGGACTAGCCGGGAGTCGTGGGTATACGCAGTATTTT.

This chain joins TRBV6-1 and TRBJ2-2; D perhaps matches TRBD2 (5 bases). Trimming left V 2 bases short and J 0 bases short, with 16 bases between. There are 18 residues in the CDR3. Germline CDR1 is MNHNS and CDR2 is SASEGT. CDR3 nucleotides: TGTGCCAGCAGTGAATTTCCCCTGGCGGGTGCGAACACCGGGGAGCTGTTTTTT. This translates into CASSEFPLAGANTGELFF.

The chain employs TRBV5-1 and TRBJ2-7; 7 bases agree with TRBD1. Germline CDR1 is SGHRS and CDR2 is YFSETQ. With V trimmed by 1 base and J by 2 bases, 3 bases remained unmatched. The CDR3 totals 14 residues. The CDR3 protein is CASSLNRGTYEQYF. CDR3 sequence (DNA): TGCGCCAGCAGCTTGAACAGGGGCACCTACGAGCAGTACTTC.

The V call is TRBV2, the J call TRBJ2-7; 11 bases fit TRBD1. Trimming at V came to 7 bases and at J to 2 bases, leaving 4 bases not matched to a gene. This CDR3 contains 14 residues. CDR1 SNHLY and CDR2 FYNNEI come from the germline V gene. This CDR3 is CASTGQGATYEQYF. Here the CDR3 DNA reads TGTGCCAGCACCGGACAGGGGGCTACCTACGAGCAGTACTTC. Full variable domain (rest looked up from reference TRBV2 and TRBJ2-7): EPEVTQTPSHQVTQMGQEVILRCVPISNHLYFYWYRQILGQKVEFLVSFYNNEISEKSEIFDDQFSVERPDGSNFTLKIRSTKLEDSAMYFCASTGQGATYEQYFGPGTRLTVT.

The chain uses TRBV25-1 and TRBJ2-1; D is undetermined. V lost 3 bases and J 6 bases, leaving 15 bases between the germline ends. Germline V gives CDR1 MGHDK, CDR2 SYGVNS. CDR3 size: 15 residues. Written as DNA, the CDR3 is TGTGCCAGCAGTGAGGGTCGGAGAGGCGGCAATGAGCAGTTCTTC. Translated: CASSEGRRGGNEQFF.

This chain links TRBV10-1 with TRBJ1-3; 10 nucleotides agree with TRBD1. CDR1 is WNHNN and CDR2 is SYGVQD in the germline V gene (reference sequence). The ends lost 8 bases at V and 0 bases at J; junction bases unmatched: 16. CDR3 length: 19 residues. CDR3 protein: CASPRRDRGEEFSGNTIYF. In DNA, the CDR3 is TGCGCCAGCCCCCGAAGGGACAGGGGCGAAGAATTCTCTGGAAACACCATATATTTT.

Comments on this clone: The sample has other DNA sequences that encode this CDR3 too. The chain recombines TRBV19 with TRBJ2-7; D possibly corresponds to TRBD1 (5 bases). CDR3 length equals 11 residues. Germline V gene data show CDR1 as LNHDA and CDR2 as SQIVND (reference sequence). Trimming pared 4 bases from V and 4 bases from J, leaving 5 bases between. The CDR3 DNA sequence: TGTGCCAGTAGTACAGGGTACGAGCAGTACTTC. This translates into CASSTGYEQYF.

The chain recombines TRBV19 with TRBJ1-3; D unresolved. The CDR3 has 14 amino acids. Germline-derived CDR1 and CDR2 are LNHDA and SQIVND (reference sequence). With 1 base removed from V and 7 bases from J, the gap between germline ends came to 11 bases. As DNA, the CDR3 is TGTGCCAGTAGTATAGGAGGGTTTCTGAACACCATATATTTT. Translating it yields CASSIGGFLNTIYF.

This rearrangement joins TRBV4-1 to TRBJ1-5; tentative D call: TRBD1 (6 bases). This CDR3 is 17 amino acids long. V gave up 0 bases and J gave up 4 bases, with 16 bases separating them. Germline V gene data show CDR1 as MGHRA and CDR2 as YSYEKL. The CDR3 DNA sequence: TGCGCCAGCAGCCAAGACGACTACGGACAGTTTAATCAGCCCCAGCATTTT. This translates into CASSQDDYGQFNQPQHF.

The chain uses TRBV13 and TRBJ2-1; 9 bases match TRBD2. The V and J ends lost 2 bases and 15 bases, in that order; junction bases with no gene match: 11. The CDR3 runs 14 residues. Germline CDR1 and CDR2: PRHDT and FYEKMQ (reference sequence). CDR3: CASSLSRRSGSLFF. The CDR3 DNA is TGTGCCAGCAGCTTAAGTCGTCGTAGCGGGAGTTTGTTCTTC.

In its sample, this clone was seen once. Written as DNA, the CDR3 is TGCGCCAGCAGTGATTCAAGACAGTTGAACACTGAAGCTTTCTTT. Translating it yields CASSDSRQLNTEAFF. The chain is built from TRBV10-1 and TRBJ1-1, with D possibly TRBD1 on 5 matching bases. The CDR3 spans 15 residues. Germline values: CDR1 WNHNN, CDR2 SYGVQD (reference sequence). V lost 3 bases to trimming and J lost 0 bases, with 11 bases between them.

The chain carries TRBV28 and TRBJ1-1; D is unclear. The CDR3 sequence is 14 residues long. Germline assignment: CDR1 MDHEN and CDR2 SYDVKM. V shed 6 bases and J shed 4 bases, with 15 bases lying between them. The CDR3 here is CASSVEVWGTEAFF. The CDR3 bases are TGTGCCAGCAGCGTGGAGGTTTGGGGCACTGAAGCTTTCTTT. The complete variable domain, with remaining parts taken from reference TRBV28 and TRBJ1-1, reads DVKVTQSSRYLVKRTGEKVFLECVQDMDHENMFWYRQDPGLGLRLIYFSYDVKMKEKGDIPEGYSVSREKKERFSLILESASTNQTSMYLCASSVEVWGTEAFFGQGTRLTVV.

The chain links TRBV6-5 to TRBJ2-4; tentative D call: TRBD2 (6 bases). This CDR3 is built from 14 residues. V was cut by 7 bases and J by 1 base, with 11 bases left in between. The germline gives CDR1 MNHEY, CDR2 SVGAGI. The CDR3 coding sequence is TGTGCCAGCAAGGAGGGATGGGCCAAAAACATTCAGTACTTC. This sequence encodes CASKEGWAKNIQYF.

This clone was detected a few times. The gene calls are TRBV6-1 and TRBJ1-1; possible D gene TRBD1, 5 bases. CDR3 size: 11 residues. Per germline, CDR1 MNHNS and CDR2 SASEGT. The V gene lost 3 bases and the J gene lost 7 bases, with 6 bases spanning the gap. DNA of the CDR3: TGTGCCAGCAGTGATACAGGTGAAGCTTTCTTT. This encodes CASSDTGEAFF.